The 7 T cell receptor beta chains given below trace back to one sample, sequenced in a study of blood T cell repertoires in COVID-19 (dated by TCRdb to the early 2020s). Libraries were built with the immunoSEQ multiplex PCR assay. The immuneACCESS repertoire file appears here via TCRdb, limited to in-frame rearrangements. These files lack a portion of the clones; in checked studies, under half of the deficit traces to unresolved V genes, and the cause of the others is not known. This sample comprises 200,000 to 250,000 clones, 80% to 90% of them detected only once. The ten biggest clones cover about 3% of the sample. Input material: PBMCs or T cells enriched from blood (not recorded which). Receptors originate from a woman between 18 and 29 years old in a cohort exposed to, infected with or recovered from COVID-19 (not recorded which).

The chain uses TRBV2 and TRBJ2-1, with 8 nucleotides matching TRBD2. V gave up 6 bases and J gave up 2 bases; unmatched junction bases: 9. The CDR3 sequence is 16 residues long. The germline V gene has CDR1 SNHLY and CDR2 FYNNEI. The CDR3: CASSDQAGVTYNEQFF. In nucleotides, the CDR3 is TGTGCCAGCAGCGATCAAGCGGGAGTCACCTACAATGAGCAGTTCTTC.

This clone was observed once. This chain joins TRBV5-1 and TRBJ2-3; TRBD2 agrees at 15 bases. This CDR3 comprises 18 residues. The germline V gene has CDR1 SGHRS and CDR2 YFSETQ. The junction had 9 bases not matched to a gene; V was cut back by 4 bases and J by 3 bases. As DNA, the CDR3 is TGCGCCAGCAGCCGCAAGATTGGGACTAGCGGGAGGACAGATACGCAGTATTTT. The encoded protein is CASSRKIGTSGRTDTQYF.

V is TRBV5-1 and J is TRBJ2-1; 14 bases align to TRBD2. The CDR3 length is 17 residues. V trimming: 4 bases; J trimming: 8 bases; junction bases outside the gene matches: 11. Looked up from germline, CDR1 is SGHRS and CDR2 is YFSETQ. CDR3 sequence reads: CASSMTSGRAGVHEQFF. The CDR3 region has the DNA TGCGCCAGCAGCATGACTAGCGGGAGGGCCGGAGTCCATGAGCAGTTCTTC.

Here the CDR3 DNA reads TGTGCCAGCCGCGAGACAGGGTTAAATGGCTACACCTTC. It codes for CASRETGLNGYTF. The genes are TRBV2 and TRBJ1-2, with 7 bases identical to TRBD1. Trimming cost V 8 bases and J 6 bases; bases outside gene matches: 9. Germline CDR1 is SNHLY and CDR2 is FYNNEI. This CDR3 spans 13 amino acids. The complete variable domain, with remaining parts taken from reference TRBV2 and TRBJ1-2, reads EPEVTQTPSHQVTQMGQEVILRCVPISNHLYFYWYRQILGQKVEFLVSFYNNEISEKSEIFDDQFSVERPDGSNFTLKIRSTKLEDSAMYFCASRETGLNGYTFGSGTRLTVV.

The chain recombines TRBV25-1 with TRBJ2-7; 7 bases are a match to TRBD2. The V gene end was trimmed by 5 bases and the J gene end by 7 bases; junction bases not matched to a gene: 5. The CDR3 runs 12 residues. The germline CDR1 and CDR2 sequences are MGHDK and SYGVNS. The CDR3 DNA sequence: TGTGCCAGCAGTTTCCCGGGACTAGAGCAGTACTTC. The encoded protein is CASSFPGLEQYF.

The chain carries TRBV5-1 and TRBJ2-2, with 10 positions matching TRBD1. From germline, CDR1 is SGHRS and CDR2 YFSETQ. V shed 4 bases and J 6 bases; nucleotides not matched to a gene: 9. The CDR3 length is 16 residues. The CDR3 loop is CASSDPTGGAAGELFF. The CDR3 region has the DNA TGCGCCAGCAGCGACCCGACAGGGGGCGCGGCCGGGGAGCTGTTTTTT.

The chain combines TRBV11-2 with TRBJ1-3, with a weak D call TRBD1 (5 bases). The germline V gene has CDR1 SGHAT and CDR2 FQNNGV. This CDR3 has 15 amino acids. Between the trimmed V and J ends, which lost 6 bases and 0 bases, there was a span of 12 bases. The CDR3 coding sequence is TGTGCCAGCAGATCCACAGGCGGCTCTGGAAACACCATATATTTT. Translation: CASRSTGGSGNTIYF.